These 8 T cell receptor beta chains were sequenced from one sample in a study of Tregs in tolerant kidney transplant recipients. TCRdb's table, derived via immunoSEQ multiplex PCR, lists solely in-frame clones and lacks some. Here the sample spans roughly 250,000 clones, around 81% being singletons. The specimen sequenced was CD4+ T cells from blood. Receptors were obtained from a human donor in good health.

CDR3 region: CASSLGQGGPYEQYF. The DNA of the CDR3 is TGTGCCAGCAGCCTCGGACAGGGGGGGCCCTACGAGCAGTACTTC. The rearrangement uses TRBV4-2 and TRBJ2-7, with 10 bases matching TRBD1. Per germline, CDR1 LGHNA and CDR2 YNFKEQ. CDR3 length equals 15 residues. V shed 4 bases and J 2 bases; nucleotides not matched to a gene: 5.

V gene TRBV27 combines with J gene TRBJ1-6, with D tentatively TRBD1 (5 bases). The V gene lost 3 bases and the J gene lost 5 bases, with 11 bases spanning the gap. The CDR3 is 15 residues long. Germline values: CDR1 MNHEY, CDR2 SMNVEV (reference sequence). In DNA, the CDR3 is TGTGCCAGCAGTTTTCACGACAGACATAATTCACCCCTCCACTTT. Its protein product is CASSFHDRHNSPLHF.

This sequence joins TRBV19 and TRBJ1-5; possible D gene TRBD1, 6 bases. The CDR3 runs to 13 residues. V was trimmed by 10 bases and J by 3 bases, leaving 13 bases between them. Germline lookup yields CDR1 LNHDA and CDR2 SQIVND (reference sequence). The chain's CDR3 is CATRDKVNQPQHF. The CDR3 DNA reads TGTGCCACCCGGGACAAAGTCAATCAGCCCCAGCATTTT.

The chain employs TRBV18 and TRBJ2-3; D gene unclear. Germline assignment: CDR1 KGHSH and CDR2 LQKENI. V dropped 0 bases and J dropped 0 bases, with 10 bases sitting between them. The CDR3 length is 16 residues. The CDR3 reads CASSPPVTPSTDTQYF. The CDR3 bases are TGTGCCAGCTCACCACCGGTGACCCCTAGCACAGATACGCAGTATTTT.

This clone is a singleton in its sample. This chain uses TRBV5-1 with TRBJ2-6; 9 bases line up with TRBD2. V was clipped by 2 bases and J by 0 bases; unmatched bases: 9. The V gene's germline CDR1 is SGHRS and CDR2 YFSETQ. This CDR3 comprises 19 residues. In DNA, the CDR3 is TGCGCCAGCAGCTTAGGTCCGACTAGCGGCCCCTCTGGGGCCAACGTCCTGACTTTC. Its translation is CASSLGPTSGPSGANVLTF.

The chain links TRBV4-2 to TRBJ1-3, with 9 nucleotides matching TRBD1. Germline V CDR1 and CDR2: LGHNA, YNFKEQ. The V gene end was trimmed by 0 bases and the J gene end by 2 bases; junction bases not matched to a gene: 5. The CDR3 runs to 17 residues. CDR3 sequence (DNA): TGTGCCAGCAGCCAAGATCTAACAGGGGGCCCTGGAAACACCATATATTTT. This gives the protein CASSQDLTGGPGNTIYF.

The chain joins TRBV4-1 to TRBJ1-1; TRBD1 might be the D (5 bases). Germline CDR1 and CDR2: MGHRA and YSYEKL. The CDR3 loop spans 16 amino acids. V was clipped by 4 bases and J by 0 bases, with 15 bases between them. CDR3: CASSRPGRSLNTEAFF. DNA for the CDR3: TGCGCCAGCAGCCGACCGGGACGGAGTTTGAACACTGAAGCTTTCTTT.

A few counts support this clone. The chain employs TRBV2 and TRBJ2-3; TRBD1 or TRBD2 may be the D gene (6 bases each). Germline V gene sequence: CDR1 SNHLY, CDR2 FYNNEI. The germline V and J ends were trimmed by 6 bases and 7 bases, with 14 bases remaining between them. This CDR3 has 13 amino acids. The CDR3 region is CASSGGHVNTQYF. CDR3 nucleotides: TGTGCCAGCAGCGGGGGCCATGTGAATACGCAGTATTTT.